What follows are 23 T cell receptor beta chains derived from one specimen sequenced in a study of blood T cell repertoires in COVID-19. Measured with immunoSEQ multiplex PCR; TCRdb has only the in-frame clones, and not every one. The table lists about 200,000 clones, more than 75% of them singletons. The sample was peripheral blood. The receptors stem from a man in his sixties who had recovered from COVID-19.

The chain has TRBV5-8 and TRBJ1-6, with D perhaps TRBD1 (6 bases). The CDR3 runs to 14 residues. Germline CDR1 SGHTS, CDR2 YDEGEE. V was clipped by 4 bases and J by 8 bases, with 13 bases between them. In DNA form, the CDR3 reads TGTGCCAGCAGCCTAACAGGGAGACATTCACCCCTCCACTTT. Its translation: CASSLTGRHSPLHF.

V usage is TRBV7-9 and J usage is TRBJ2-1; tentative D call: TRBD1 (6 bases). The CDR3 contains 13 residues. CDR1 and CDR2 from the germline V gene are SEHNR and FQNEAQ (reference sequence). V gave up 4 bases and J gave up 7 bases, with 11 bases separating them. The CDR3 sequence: CASSSPGDNEQFF. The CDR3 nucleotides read TGTGCCAGCAGCTCCCCAGGGGATAATGAGCAGTTCTTC.

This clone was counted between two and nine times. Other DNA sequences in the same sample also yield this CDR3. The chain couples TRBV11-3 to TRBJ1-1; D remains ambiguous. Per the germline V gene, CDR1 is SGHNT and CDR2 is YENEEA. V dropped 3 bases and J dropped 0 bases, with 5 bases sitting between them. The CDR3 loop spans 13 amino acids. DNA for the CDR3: TGTGCCAGCAGCTTTAGCTTGAACACTGAAGCTTTCTTT. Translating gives CASSFSLNTEAFF.

The CDR3 DNA follows: TGTGCCAGCAGCTTAGGGACAGGGTTTAATCAGCCCCAGCATTTT. Its translation: CASSLGTGFNQPQHF. The genes are TRBV7-2 and TRBJ1-5, with TRBD1 matching over 8 bases. The V gene end was trimmed by 1 base and the J gene end by 4 bases; junction bases not matched to a gene: 3. Germline V CDR1 and CDR2: SGHTA, FQGNSA. The CDR3 is made up of 15 amino acids.

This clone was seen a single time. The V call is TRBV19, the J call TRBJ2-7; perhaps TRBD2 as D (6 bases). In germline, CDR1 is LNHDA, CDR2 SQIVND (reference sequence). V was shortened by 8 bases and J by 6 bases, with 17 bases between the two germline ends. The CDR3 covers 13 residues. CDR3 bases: TGTGCCAGTCGTCTTAGCGGTACATCCGAGCAGTACTTC. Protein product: CASRLSGTSEQYF.

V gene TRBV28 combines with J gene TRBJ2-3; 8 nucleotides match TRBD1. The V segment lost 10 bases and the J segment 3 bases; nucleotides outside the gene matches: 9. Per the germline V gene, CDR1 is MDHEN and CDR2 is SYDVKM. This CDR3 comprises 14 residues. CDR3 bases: TGTGCCACCGAGACAGGGGCGAAGACAGATACGCAGTATTTT. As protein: CATETGAKTDTQYF. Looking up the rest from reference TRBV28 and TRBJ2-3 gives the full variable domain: DVKVTQSSRYLVKRTGEKVFLECVQDMDHENMFWYRQDPGLGLRLIYFSYDVKMKEKGDIPEGYSVSREKKERFSLILESASTNQTSMYLCATETGAKTDTQYFGPGTRLTVL.

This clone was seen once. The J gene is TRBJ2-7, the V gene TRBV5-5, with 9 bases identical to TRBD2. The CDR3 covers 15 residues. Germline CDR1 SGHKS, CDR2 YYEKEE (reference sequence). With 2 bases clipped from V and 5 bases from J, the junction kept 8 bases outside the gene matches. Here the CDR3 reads CASSFPSGVRHEQYF. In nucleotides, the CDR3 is TGTGCCAGCAGCTTCCCTAGCGGGGTTCGGCACGAGCAGTACTTC.

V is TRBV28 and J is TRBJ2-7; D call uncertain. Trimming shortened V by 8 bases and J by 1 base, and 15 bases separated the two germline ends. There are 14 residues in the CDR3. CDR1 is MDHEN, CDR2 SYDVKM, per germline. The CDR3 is CASRGSSPSYEQYF. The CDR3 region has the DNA TGTGCCAGCCGAGGCAGTTCCCCGTCCTACGAGCAGTACTTC.

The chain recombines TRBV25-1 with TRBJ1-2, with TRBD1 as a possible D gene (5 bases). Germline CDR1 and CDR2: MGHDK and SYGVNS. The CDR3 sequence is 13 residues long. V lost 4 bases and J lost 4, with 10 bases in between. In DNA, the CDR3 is TGTGCCAGCAGTGCCCCGGACACCTATGGCTACACCTTC. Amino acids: CASSAPDTYGYTF.

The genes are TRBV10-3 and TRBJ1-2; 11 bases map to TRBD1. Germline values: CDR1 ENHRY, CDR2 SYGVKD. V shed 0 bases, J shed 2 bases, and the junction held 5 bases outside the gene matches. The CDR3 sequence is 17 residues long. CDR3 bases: TGTGCCATCAGTGAGTCGGGGGACAGGGGGAGGAACTATGGCTACACCTTC. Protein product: CAISESGDRGRNYGYTF.

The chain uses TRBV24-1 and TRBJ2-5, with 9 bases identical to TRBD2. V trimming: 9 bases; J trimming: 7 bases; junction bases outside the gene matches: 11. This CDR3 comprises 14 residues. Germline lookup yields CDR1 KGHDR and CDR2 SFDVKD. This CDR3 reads CATGETSGTGTQYF. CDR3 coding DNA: TGTGCCACCGGGGAGACTAGCGGCACGGGGACCCAGTACTTC.

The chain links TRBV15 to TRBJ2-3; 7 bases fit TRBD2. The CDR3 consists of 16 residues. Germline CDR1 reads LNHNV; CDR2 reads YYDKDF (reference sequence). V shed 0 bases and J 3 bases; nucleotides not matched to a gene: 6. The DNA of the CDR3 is TGTGCCACCAGCAGAGATAGGGGACTAAAGACAGATACGCAGTATTTT. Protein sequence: CATSRDRGLKTDTQYF.

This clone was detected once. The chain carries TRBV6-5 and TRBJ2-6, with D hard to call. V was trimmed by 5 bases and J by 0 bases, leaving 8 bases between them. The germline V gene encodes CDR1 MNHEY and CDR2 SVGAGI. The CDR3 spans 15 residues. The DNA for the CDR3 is TGTGCCAGCAGTCCTCTCGTCTCTGGGGCCAACGTCCTGACTTTC. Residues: CASSPLVSGANVLTF.

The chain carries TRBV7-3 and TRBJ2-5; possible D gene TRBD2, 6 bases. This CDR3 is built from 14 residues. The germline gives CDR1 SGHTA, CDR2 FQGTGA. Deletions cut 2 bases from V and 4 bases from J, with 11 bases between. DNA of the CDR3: TGTGCCAGCAGCTTAGGCGGGGAGCGAGAGACCCAGTACTTC. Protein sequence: CASSLGGERETQYF.

This CDR3 is CASSQEVAGVWYEQYF. Written as DNA, the CDR3 is TGCGCCAGCAGCCAAGAAGTAGCGGGAGTTTGGTACGAGCAGTACTTC. The rearrangement uses TRBV4-1 and TRBJ2-7, with TRBD2 matching 9 bases. The V and J ends lost 0 bases and 4 bases, in that order; junction bases with no gene match: 7. The CDR3 length is 16 residues. In germline, CDR1 is MGHRA, CDR2 YSYEKL.

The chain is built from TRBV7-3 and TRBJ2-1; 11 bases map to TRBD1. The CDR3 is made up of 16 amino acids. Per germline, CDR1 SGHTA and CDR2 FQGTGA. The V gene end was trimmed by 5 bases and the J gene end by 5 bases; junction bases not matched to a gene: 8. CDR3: CASSPPRDRGNNEQFF. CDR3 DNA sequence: TGTGCCAGCAGCCCCCCCCGGGACAGGGGGAACAATGAGCAGTTCTTC.

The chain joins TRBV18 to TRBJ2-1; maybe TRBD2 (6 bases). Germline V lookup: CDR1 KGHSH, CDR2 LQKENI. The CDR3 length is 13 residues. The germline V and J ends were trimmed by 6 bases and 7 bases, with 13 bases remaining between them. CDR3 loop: CASSQSRENEQFF. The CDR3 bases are TGTGCCAGCTCCCAAAGTCGGGAGAATGAGCAGTTCTTC.

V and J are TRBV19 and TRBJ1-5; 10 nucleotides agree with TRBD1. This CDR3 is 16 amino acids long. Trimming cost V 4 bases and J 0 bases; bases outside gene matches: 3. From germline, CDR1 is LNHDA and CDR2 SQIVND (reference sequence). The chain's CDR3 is CASSKRDRGSNQPQHF. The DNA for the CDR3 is TGTGCCAGTAGTAAACGGGACAGGGGTAGCAATCAGCCCCAGCATTTT.

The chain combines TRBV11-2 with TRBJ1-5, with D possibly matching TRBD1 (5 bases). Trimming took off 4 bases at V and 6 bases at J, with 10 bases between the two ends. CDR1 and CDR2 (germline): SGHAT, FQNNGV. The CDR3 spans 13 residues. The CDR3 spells CASSSQGRQPQHF. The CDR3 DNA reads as TGTGCCAGCAGCTCCCAGGGTCGTCAGCCCCAGCATTTT.

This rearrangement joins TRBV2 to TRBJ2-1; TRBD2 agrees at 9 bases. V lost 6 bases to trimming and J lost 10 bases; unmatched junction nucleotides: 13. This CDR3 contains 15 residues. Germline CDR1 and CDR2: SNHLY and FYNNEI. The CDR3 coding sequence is TGTGCCAGCAGCCCCTTGACTAGCGGTAAAGGGGAGCAGTTCTTC. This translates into CASSPLTSGKGEQFF.

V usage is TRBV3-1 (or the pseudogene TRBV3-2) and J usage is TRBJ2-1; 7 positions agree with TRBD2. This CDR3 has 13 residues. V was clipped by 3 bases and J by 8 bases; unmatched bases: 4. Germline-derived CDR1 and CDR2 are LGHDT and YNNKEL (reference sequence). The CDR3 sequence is CASSQSGADEQFF. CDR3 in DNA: TGTGCCAGCAGCCAGAGCGGGGCCGATGAGCAGTTCTTC.

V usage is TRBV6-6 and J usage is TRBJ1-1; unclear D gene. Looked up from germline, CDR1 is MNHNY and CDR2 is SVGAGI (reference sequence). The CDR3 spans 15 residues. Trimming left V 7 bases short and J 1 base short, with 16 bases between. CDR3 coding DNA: TGTGCCAGCACCCAGACACGGGGTTGGAACACTGAAGCTTTCTTT. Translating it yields CASTQTRGWNTEAFF.

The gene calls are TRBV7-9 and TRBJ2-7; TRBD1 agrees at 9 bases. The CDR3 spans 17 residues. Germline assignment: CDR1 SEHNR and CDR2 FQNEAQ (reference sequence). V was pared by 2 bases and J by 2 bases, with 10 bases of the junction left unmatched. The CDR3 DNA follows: TGTGCCAGCAGCTTATATCACGGGACAGGGTTTGCCTACGAGCAGTACTTC. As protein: CASSLYHGTGFAYEQYF.